This T cell receptor (beta chain) emerged from a study of OX40 agonist ivuxolimab in advanced cancers. As for the study in general: Treatment of patients was with ivuxolimab, an agonistic anti-OX40 (CD134) antibody.

Per germline, CDR1 LNHNV and CDR2 YYDKDF (reference sequence). Trimming removed 2 bases from V and 7 bases from J, with 12 bases in between. The CDR3 has 14 amino acids. Libraries were prepared by immunoSEQ multiplex PCR; TCRdb keeps only in-frame clonotypes and omits some of them. The data show 50,000 or so clones, 90% to 95% seen once. The chain joins TRBV15 to TRBJ2-1; the D gene is possibly TRBD2 (5 bases). The sequence was obtained from an adult with an advanced solid tumor such as melanoma, head and neck, liver or kidney cancer. Here the sequenced sample was CD4+ or CD8+ T cells sorted from blood, taken in a trial of the OX40 agonist ivuxolimab. The CDR3 sequence is CATSRLDAGNEQFF. CDR3 nucleotide sequence: TGTGCCACCAGCAGATTGGACGCGGGTAATGAGCAGTTCTTC.